The 8 T cell receptor beta chains listed next were all sequenced from one sample in a study of T-cell reconstitution after alpha-beta-depleted transplantation in children. As it was prepared, the TCRbeta library received unique molecular identifiers. TCRdb used MiXCR to reprocess the PCR reads, holding one entry per CDR3 protein. The table shows about 640,000 distinct CDR3 sequences, with roughly 15% occurring only once. The sample here was PBMCs from the stem cell graft donor, taken from the stem cell graft. These receptors were obtained from a human donor who donated a stem cell graft to a child with acute myeloid leukemia.

The rearrangement joins TRBV20-1 to TRBJ2-2; D gene unclear. The V end lost 2 bases, the J end lost 4 bases, and 8 bases lay between the germline ends. Germline V gene data show CDR1 as DFQATT and CDR2 as SNEGSKA (reference sequence). This CDR3 has 13 residues. The CDR3 loop is CSARQTGTGELFF. Written as DNA, the CDR3 is TGCAGTGCTAGACAAACTGGCACCGGGGAGCTGTTTTTT.

The V gene is TRBV6-2 or TRBV6-3, the J gene TRBJ2-2; perhaps TRBD1 as D (5 bases). The CDR3 is 15 amino acids. Trimming took 7 bases from V and 4 from J, leaving 16 bases between them. Germline V lookup: CDR1 MNHEY, CDR2 SVGEGT. CDR3 protein: CASTIKHTGTGELFF. CDR3 sequence (DNA): TGTGCCAGCACCATTAAGCACACAGGCACCGGGGAGCTGTTTTTT.

In its sample, this clonotype was seen many times. This rearrangement joins TRBV20-1 to TRBJ1-1; possible D gene TRBD1, 5 bases. The V gene lost 4 bases and the J gene lost 5 bases, with 17 bases spanning the gap. This CDR3 has 14 residues. In germline, CDR1 is DFQATT, CDR2 SNEGSKA (reference sequence). The CDR3 DNA sequence: TGCAGTGCTAAAGGGACCTACAGTGGGACTGAAGCTTTCTTT. This gives the protein CSAKGTYSGTEAFF.

V and J are TRBV12-3 or TRBV12-4 and TRBJ2-3; 8 bases are a match to TRBD2. This CDR3 is 14 amino acids long. J gave up 8 bases and V 3 bases, and 7 bases lay outside the gene matches. The CDR3 region is CASSFPAGGGTQYF. CDR3 bases: TGTGCCAGCAGTTTCCCGGCGGGAGGAGGTACGCAGTATTTT.

This clonotype has a count of ten or more. The V call is TRBV6-5, the J call TRBJ2-3; TRBD1 matches 9 bases. Germline loops: CDR1 MNHEY, CDR2 SVGAGI. J was trimmed by 3 bases and V by 3 bases; bases with no gene match: 4. This CDR3 comprises 15 residues. In DNA form, the CDR3 reads TGTGCCAGCAGTTATAGGGGGACAGGGACAGATACGCAGTATTTT. It translates to CASSYRGTGTDTQYF.

This clonotype was detected a few times. The chain recombines TRBV20-1 with TRBJ1-3; 7 bases are a match to TRBD1. From germline, CDR1 is DFQATT and CDR2 SNEGSKA (reference sequence). The CDR3 covers 14 residues. V was clipped by 6 bases and J by 3 bases; unmatched bases: 8. The CDR3 here is CSAQGGKIGNTIYF. The CDR3 DNA follows: TGCAGTGCCCAGGGGGGGAAGATTGGAAACACCATATATTTT.

This chain links TRBV15 with TRBJ1-2, with D possibly being TRBD1 (5 bases). Between the trimmed V and J ends, which lost 3 bases and 4 bases, there was a span of 15 bases. The CDR3 is 15 residues long. Germline CDR1 is LNHNV and CDR2 is YYDKDF (reference sequence). The CDR3 DNA is TGTGCCACCAGCAGCGGGGGGAAATTAACCTATGGCTACACCTTC. Its translation: CATSSGGKLTYGYTF. The whole variable domain, remainder taken from reference TRBV15 and TRBJ1-2, is DAMVIQNPRYQVTQFGKPVTLSCSQTLNHNVMYWYQQKSSQAPKLLFHYYDKDFNNEADTPDNFQSRRPNTSFCFLDIRSPGLGDTAMYLCATSSGGKLTYGYTFGSGTRLTVV.

The chain joins TRBV9 to TRBJ2-1; 8 nucleotides match TRBD2. Germline lookup yields CDR1 SGDLS and CDR2 YYNGEE. This CDR3 contains 12 residues. DNA of the CDR3: TGTGCACACCCAGCGGGGGACAATGAGCAGTTCTTC. Protein: CAHPAGDNEQFF.